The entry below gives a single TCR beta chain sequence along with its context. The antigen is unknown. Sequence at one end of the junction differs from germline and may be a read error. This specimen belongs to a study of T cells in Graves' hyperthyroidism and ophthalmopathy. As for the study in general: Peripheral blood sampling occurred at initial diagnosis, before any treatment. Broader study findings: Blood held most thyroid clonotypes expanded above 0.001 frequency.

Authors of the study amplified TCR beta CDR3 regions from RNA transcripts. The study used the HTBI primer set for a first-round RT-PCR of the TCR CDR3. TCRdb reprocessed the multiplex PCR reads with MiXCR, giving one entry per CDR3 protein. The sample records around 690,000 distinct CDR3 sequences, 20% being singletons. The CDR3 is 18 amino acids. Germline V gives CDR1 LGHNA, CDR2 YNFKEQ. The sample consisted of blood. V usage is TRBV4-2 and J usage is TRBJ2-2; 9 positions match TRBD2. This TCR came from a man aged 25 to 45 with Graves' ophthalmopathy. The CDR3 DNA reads TGTGCCAGCAGCCAAGGGGTTGGGTCCAGCGGGAGGAGCGGGGAGCTGGTTTTT. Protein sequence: CASSQGVGSSGRSGELVF.